This T cell receptor beta chain was profiled in a study of T-cell memory formation after mild COVID-19. Whole-study results and caveats: Some SARS-CoV-2-responding clones were already detected in memory before infection.

Sample barcodes and UMIs were carried by the TCR alpha and TCR beta cDNA libraries that 5'RACE generated with constant-segment primers. MiXCR, run by TCRdb on the 5' RACE reads, gives a single entry per CDR3 protein. The data contain approximately 400,000 distinct CDR3 sequences, 20% to 25% of them singletons. Germline values: CDR1 SEHNR, CDR2 FQNEAQ (reference sequence). CDR3 size: 17 residues. The V gene lost 1 base and the J gene lost 6 bases, with 18 bases spanning the gap. About this clonotype itself: What it binds is unknown.

Material: PBMCs or a T cell subset sorted from them (not recorded which). The TCR comes from an adult woman who had mild COVID-19 (a few samples of this study predate the infection). Cell type and time point are not known. This chain links TRBV7-9 with TRBJ2-2; D might be TRBD2 (5 bases). The CDR3 reads CASSLVPSRVSAGELFF. The DNA for the CDR3 is TGTGCCAGCAGCTTAGTCCCTAGCCGCGTTTCGGCCGGGGAGCTGTTTTTT.